The entry below gives a single TCR beta chain sequence along with its context. The antigen is unknown. These data are taken from a study of T cells in narcolepsy. Data came from immunoSEQ multiplex PCR; TCRdb stores just in-frame clones and leaves some out. The sample has over 30,000 clones; about 84% are singletons. This CDR3 contains 16 residues. The V end lost 0 bases, the J end lost 5 bases, and 12 bases lay between the germline ends. CDR1 and CDR2 (germline): SGHDT, YYEEEE. General study points: Same-patient CSF and blood CD4+ T cell clonotypes included HCRT-specific and TRIB2-specific autoreactive ones. Blood of same and different patients, but not healthy controls, reportedly held recurring autoreactive clonotypes.

The rearrangement joins TRBV5-6 to TRBJ1-6; D unclear. Source material: CD45RA- memory CD4+ T cells from PBMCs. This sequence was found in a human donor with narcolepsy. The CDR3 spells CASSLARRANNSPLHF. CDR3 bases: TGTGCCAGCAGCTTGGCCAGACGGGCCAATAATTCACCCCTCCACTTT.